This T cell receptor (beta chain) was obtained from a study of OX40 agonist ivuxolimab in advanced cancers. Study-level background: The drug used for patients, ivuxolimab, was an agonistic anti-OX40 (CD134) antibody. Earlier treatment with anti-PD-1, anti-PD-L1 or anti-CTLA-4 was permitted, and under 50% had received some. General study findings and limits: Expanded clones tended on average to be more numerous among CD8+ T cells than CD4+. No antigen was identified for the clonally expanded peripheral T cells.

This CDR3 contains 16 residues. Trimming left V 2 bases short and J 0 bases short, with 11 bases between. Germline assignment: CDR1 SEHNR and CDR2 FQNEAQ (reference sequence). Worth noting for this clone: What it recognizes is unknown.

Clones were read by immunoSEQ multiplex PCR, and TCRdb kept only the in-frame ones, dropping some. This sample has 15,000 to 20,000 clones, with roughly 80% found just once. Sequencing was performed on CD4+ or CD8+ T cells sorted from blood, taken in a trial of the OX40 agonist ivuxolimab. The TCR was taken from an adult with an advanced solid tumor such as melanoma, head and neck, liver or kidney cancer. The chain has TRBV7-9 and TRBJ1-3; possibly TRBD1 for D (5 bases). The CDR3 DNA reads as TGTGCCAGCAGCTTAACCTTAGACAGCTCTGGAAACACCATATATTTT. Translation: CASSLTLDSSGNTIYF.